This TCR beta chain was found in a study of early stage breast cancer tumors. Study summary: Of fewer than 20 invasive breast tumors, about a dozen were hormone receptor-positive, HER2-negative. The ER+/PR+/HER2- tumors included about 8 ductal and four lobular carcinomas.

Using immunoSEQ multiplex PCR, the repertoire was profiled, and TCRdb retains in-frame clones only, with some absent. The profile shows approximately 31,000 clones, roughly 81% of them singletons. The germline V gene encodes CDR1 LGHNA and CDR2 YNFKEQ. CDR3 length: 15 amino acids. The V and J ends lost 0 bases and 7 bases, in that order; junction bases with no gene match: 6. Sequencing was performed on breast tumor tissue. The chain carries TRBV4-2 and TRBJ2-1; 7 bases map to TRBD1. This TCR was sampled from a person in their thirties with breast cancer. CDR3 sequence: CASSQDQGDINEQFF. The CDR3 bases are TGTGCCAGCAGCCAAGATCAGGGGGACATTAATGAGCAGTTCTTC.